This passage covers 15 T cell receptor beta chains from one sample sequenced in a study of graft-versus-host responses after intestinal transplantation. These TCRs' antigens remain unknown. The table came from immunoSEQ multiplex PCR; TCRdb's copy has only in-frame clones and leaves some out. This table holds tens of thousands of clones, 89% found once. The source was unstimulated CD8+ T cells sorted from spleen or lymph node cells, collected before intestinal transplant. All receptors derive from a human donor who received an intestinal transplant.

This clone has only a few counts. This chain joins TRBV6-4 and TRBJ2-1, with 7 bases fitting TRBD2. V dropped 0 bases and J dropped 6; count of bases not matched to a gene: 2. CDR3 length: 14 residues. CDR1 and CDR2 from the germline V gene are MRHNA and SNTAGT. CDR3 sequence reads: CASSDSGGSNEQFF. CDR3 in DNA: TGTGCCAGCAGTGACTCGGGGGGGAGCAATGAGCAGTTCTTC.

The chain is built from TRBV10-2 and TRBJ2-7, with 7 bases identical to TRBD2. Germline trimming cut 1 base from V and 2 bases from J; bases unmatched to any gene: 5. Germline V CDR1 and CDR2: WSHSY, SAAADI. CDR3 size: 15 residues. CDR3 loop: CASSEYAGVAYEQYF. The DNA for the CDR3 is TGCGCCAGCAGTGAGTACGCGGGGGTAGCCTACGAGCAGTACTTC.

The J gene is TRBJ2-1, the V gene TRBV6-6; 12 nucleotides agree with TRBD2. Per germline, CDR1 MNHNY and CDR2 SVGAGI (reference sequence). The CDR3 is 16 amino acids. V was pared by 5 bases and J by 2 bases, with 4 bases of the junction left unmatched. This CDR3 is CASSLLAGGAYNEQFF. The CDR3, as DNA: TGTGCCAGCAGTCTACTAGCGGGAGGAGCCTACAATGAGCAGTTCTTC.

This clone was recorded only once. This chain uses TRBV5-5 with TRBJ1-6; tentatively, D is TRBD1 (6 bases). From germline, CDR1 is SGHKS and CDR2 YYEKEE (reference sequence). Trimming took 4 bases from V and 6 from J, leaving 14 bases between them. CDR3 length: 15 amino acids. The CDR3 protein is CASSPLTGVNSPLHF. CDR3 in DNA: TGTGCCAGCAGCCCGTTGACAGGCGTTAATTCACCCCTCCACTTT.

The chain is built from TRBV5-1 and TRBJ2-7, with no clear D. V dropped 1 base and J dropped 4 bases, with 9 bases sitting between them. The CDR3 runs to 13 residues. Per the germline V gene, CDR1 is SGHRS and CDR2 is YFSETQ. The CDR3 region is CASSLWVTYEQYF. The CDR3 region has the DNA TGCGCCAGCAGCTTGTGGGTGACTTACGAGCAGTACTTC. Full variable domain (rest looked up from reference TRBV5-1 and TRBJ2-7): KAGVTQTPRYLIKTRGQQVTLSCSPISGHRSVSWYQQTPGQGLQFLFEYFSETQRNKGNFPGRFSGRQFSNSRSEMNVSTLELGDSALYLCASSLWVTYEQYFGPGTRLTVT.

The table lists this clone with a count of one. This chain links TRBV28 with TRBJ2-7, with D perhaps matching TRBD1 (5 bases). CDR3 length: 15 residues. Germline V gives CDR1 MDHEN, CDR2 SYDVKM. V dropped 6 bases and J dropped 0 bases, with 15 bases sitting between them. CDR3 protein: CASSLDIRSSYEQYF. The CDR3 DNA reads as TGTGCCAGCAGCCTGGACATCCGAAGCTCCTACGAGCAGTACTTC.

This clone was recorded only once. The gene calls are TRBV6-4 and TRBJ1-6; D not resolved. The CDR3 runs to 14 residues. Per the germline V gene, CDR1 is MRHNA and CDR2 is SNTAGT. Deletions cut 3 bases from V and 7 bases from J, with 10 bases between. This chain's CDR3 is CASSEHGVNSPLHF. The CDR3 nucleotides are TGTGCCAGCAGTGAACACGGAGTCAATTCACCCCTCCACTTT.

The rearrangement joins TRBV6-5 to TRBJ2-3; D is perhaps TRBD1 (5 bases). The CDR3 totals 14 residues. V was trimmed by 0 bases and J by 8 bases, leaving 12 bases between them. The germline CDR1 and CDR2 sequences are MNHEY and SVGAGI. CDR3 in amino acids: CASSYSEGAGTQYF. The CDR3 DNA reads TGTGCCAGCAGTTACTCTGAAGGGGCCGGTACGCAGTATTTT.

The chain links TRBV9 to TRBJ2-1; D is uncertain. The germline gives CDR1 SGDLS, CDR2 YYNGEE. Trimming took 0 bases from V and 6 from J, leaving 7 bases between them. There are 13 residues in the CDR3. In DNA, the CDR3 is TGTGCCAGCAGCGTAGACCTGAGCAATGAGCAGTTCTTC. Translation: CASSVDLSNEQFF.

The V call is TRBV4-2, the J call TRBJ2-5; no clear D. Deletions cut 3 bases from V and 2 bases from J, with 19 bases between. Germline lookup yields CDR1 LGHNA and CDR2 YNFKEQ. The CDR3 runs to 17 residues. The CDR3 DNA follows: TGTGCCAGCAGCCAGGTCCTCCGCTCCGACAAACAAGAGACCCAGTACTTC. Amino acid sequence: CASSQVLRSDKQETQYF.

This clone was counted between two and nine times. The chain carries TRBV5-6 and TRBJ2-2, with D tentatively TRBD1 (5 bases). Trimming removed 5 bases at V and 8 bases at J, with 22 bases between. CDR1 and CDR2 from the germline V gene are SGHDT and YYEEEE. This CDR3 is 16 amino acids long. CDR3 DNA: TGTGCCAGCAGTCCGGCACAGGTTTCTCGTGCGGGGGAGCTGTTTTTT. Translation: CASSPAQVSRAGELFF.

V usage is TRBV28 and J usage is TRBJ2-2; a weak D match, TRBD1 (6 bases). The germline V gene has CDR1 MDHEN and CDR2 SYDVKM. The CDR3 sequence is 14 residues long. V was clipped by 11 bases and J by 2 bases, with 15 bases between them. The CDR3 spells CAARDIRNTGELFF. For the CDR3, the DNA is TGTGCCGCGAGGGACATACGTAACACCGGGGAGCTGTTTTTT.

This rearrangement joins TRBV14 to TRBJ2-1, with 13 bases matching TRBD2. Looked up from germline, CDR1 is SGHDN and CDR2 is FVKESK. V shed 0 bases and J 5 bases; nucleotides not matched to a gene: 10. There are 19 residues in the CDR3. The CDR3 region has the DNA TGTGCCAGCAGCCAAGATCGGGGGAGACTAGCGGGGGGAGACAATGAGCAGTTCTTC. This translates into CASSQDRGRLAGGDNEQFF.

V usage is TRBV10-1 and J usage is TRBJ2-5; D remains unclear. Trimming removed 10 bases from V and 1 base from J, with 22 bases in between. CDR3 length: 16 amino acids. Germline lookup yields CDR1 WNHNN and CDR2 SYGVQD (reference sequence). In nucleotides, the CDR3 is TGCGCCAAAACCCCTGAAGTGTCCGCTACCCAAGAGACCCAGTACTTC. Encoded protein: CAKTPEVSATQETQYF.

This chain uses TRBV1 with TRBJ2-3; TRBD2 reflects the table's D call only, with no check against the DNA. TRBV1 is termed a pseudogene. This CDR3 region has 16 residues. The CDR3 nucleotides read TGCACCAGCAGCCCATCACTAGCGGGCGACACAGATACGCAGTATTTT. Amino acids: CTSSPSLAGDTDTQYF.